This T cell receptor beta chain was profiled in a study of vaccination and CD4 T cells after COVID-19. Study-wide results and caveats: When vaccine-specific clones from convalescent patients were examined, 304 of 307 were spike mono-reactive.

V lost 6 bases to trimming and J lost 0 bases; unmatched junction nucleotides: 5. The CDR3 totals 15 residues. Germline V CDR1 and CDR2: LNHDA, SQIVND (reference sequence). Cultured CD4+ T-cell DNA underwent Oncomine TCR Beta short-read sequencing. TCRdb reprocessed the PCR reads with MiXCR, giving one entry per CDR3 protein. The data show approximately 7,000 distinct CDR3 sequences, about 76% seen once. Comments on this clonotype: Its antigen is undetermined.

As to treatment: roughly 10-day PBMC culture with coronavirus spike peptide pools or control peptides (ViraFEST assay). The sample was CD4+ T cells from blood, cultured in vitro. The rearrangement links TRBV19 to TRBJ2-1; 7 bases agree with TRBD1. The TCR was taken from a human donor who had recovered from COVID-19. CDR3 in amino acids: CASRADRSSYNEQFF. CDR3 nucleotides: TGTGCCAGTAGAGCGGACAGGAGCTCCTACAATGAGCAGTTCTTC. The complete variable domain, with remaining parts taken from reference TRBV19 and TRBJ2-1, reads DGGITQSPKYLFRKEGQNVTLSCEQNLNHDAMYWYRQDPGQGLRLIYYSQIVNDFQKGDIAEGYSVSREKKESFPLTVTSAQKNPTAFYLCASRADRSSYNEQFFGPGTRLTVL.